This TCR beta chain was sequenced during a study of blood T cell repertoires in COVID-19. The overall study: Nucleic acid was either cDNA or gDNA, and it came from T cells, B-cell-depleted T cells, or PBMCs.

This CDR3 spans 14 amino acids. Trimming at V came to 2 bases and at J to 1 base, leaving 3 bases not matched to a gene. Germline CDR1 is SQVTM and CDR2 is ANQGSEA. In the original analysis: Reference gene primer amplification in the assay estimated nucleated cell counts. Some clones are missing from TCRdb's copy, which holds only in-frame ones; the method was immunoSEQ multiplex PCR. D and trimming were read from the DNA, whereas the V and J calls and clone size are those reported in that table. The sample carries around 130,000 clones, approximately 80% recorded once. The receptor's source is a human donor in a cohort sampled during active COVID-19. The rearrangement joins TRBV29-1 to TRBJ2-3, with 7 bases matching TRBD2. Sequencing was carried out using peripheral blood. CDR3 DNA sequence: TGCAGCGTTGAAATCGCGGGGGGCACAGATACGCAGTATTTT. This gives the protein CSVEIAGGTDTQYF.